This record covers a single TCR beta chain. What it binds is not known. This entry is derived from a study of cytomegalovirus exposure and HLA in healthy donors. Researchers ran the PCR with 60 Vbeta and 13 Jbeta primers. The repertoire was sequenced with immunoSEQ multiplex PCR; TCRdb's copy has only in-frame clones and lacks some. Altogether approximately 140,000 clones are present, around 82% being singletons, with the ten largest covering around 6.6%. Study-wide results and limits: It was in a later analysis that TCR association rates were seen to vary by HLA locus, highest for DRB1 and lowest for HLA-C.

The germline V and J ends were trimmed by 5 bases and 4 bases, with 8 bases remaining between them. The CDR3 contains 12 residues. CDR1 and CDR2 from the germline V gene are SGHTA and FQGNSA. The chain employs TRBV7-2 and TRBJ2-5; D is ambiguous. The sample comprised PBMCs. This TCR was recovered from a woman aged 35 to 49 in good health and CMV-seropositive. CDR3 amino acids: CASSTLGETQYF. The DNA for the CDR3 is TGTGCCAGCAGCACTCTAGGAGAGACCCAGTACTTC.